The clone carrying this T cell receptor beta chain was found a few times. Its antigen is unidentified. Libraries for TCRalpha and TCRbeta carried sample barcodes and unique molecular identifiers via 5'RACE. One entry per CDR3 protein results from TCRdb running MiXCR on the 5' RACE reads. Of under 350,000 distinct CDR3 sequences in the sample, roughly 17% are singletons; the top ten hold approximately 23%. The sample belongs to a study of T-cell memory formation after mild COVID-19. Study overall: In these data, TCR clusters were largely donor specific.

Overall study results and limits: There were some responding clones in pre-infection memory, which suggested that cross-reactive memory had joined. Day 15 to 85 contractors were CD4/CD8 balanced; later expanders leaned CD4+.

V was clipped by 7 bases and J by 1 base, with 5 bases between them. The CDR3 loop spans 12 amino acids. The germline CDR1 and CDR2 sequences are WNHNN and SYGVQD (reference sequence). The J gene is TRBJ2-1, the V gene TRBV10-1; no clear D. The sample consisted of PBMCs or a T cell subset sorted from them (not recorded which). The TCR was taken from a man younger than 35 who had mild COVID-19 (a few samples of this study predate the infection). Cell type and time point are not known. CDR3 residues: CASIDSYNEQFF. CDR3 DNA sequence: TGCGCCAGCATAGATTCCTACAATGAGCAGTTCTTC.